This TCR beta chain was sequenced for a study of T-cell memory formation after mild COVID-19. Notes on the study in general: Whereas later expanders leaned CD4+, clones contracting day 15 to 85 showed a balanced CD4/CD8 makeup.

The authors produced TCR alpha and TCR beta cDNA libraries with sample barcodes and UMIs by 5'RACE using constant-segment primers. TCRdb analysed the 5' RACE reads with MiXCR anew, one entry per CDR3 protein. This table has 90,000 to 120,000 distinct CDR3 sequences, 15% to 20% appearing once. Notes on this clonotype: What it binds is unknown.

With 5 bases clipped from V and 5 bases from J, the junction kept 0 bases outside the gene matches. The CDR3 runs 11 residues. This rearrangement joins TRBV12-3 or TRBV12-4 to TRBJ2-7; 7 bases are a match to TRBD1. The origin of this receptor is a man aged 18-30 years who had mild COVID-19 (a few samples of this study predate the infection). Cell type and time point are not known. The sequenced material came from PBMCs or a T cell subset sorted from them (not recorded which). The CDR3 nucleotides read TGTGCCAGCAGTACAGGGGACGAGCAGTACTTC. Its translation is CASSTGDEQYF.